This note documents a single T cell receptor (beta chain) sequence. The sample belongs to a study of blood T cell repertoires in COVID-19. Study-level background: There were acute and convalescent COVID-19 samples, and they came from the United States, Italy and Spain. T cells, B-cell-depleted T cells, or PBMCs provided the cDNA or gDNA that served as material.

Per the study methods: How many nucleated cells were present was estimated from reference gene primer amplification. Sequencing used immunoSEQ multiplex PCR; TCRdb keeps in-frame clones, though not all of them. That table is the source of V, J and clone size, and D and trimming were worked out from the DNA. Seen here are about 97,000 clones, around nine tenths observed once, and the top ten hold 1.5% to 2.5%. While infection was still active, Seattle patients were enrolled and then followed longitudinally. Sequences were obtained from peripheral blood. This clonotype originated in a woman in her forties or fifties with COVID-19, enrolled during active disease.

The CDR3 loop is CASSGATGGTVQPQHF. For the CDR3, the DNA is TGTGCCAGCAGCGGTGCAACAGGGGGCACGGTTCAGCCCCAGCATTTT. The chain links TRBV2 to TRBJ1-5; 9 nucleotides match TRBD1. CDR1 SNHLY and CDR2 FYNNEI come from the germline V gene. Trimming cost V 6 bases and J 6 bases; bases outside gene matches: 12. The CDR3 contains 16 residues.